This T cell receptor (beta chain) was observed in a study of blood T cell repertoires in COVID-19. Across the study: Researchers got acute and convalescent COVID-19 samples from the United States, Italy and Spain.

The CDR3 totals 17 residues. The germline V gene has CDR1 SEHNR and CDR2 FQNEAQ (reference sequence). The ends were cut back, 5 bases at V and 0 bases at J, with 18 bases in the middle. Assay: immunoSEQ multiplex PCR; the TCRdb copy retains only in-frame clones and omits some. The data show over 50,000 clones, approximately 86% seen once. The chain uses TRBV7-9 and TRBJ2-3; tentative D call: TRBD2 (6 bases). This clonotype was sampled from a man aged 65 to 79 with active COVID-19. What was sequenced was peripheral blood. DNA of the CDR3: TGTGCCAGCAGCCCCCCCAGGCGGGGCTTGAGCACAGATACGCAGTATTTT. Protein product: CASSPPRRGLSTDTQYF.